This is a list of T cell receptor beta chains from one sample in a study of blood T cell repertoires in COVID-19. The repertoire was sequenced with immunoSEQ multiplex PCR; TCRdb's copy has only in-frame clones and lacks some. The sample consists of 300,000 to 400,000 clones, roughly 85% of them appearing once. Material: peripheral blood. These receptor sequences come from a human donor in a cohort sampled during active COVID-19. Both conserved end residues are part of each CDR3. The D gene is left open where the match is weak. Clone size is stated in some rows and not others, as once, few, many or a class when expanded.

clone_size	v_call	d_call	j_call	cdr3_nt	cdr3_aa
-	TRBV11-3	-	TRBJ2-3	TGTGCCAGCAGCTTAGAAAGGGGAGATACGCAGTATTTT	CASSLERGDTQYF
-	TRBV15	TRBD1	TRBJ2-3	TGTGCCACCAGCCGGACAGGGGGAATAATCGACACAGATACGCAGTATTTT	CATSRTGGIIDTDTQYF
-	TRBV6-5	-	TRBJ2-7	TGTGCCAGCAGGGAGGGAACAAACTACGAGCAGTACTTC	CASREGTNYEQYF
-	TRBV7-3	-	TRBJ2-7	TGTGCCAGCAGCCGCCAGGGGGCGGGGGCCTACGAGCAGTACTTC	CASSRQGAGAYEQYF
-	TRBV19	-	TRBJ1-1	TGTGCCAGTAGTCAATTTCTGAACACTGAAGCTTTCTTT	CASSQFLNTEAFF
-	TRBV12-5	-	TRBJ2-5	TGTGCTAGTGGTTTGGGGGACTTCGGGCGTGAGACCCAGTACTTC	CASGLGDFGRETQYF
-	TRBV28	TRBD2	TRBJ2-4	TGTGCCAGCAGTACTGGACTAGCCCTGTCCAAAAACATTCAGTACTTC	CASSTGLALSKNIQYF
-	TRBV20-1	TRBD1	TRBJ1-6	TGCAGTGCTAGTTATGGGGACAGGGTTTCACCCCTCCACTTT	CSASYGDRVSPLHF
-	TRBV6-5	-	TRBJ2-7	TGTGCCAGCACCCCGACAGCAACCTCCTACGAGCAGTACTTC	CASTPTATSYEQYF
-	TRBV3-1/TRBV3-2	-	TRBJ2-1	TGTGCCAGCAGCCAACGTGCGGGGAGATCCCACAATGAGCAGTTCTTC	CASSQRAGRSHNEQFF
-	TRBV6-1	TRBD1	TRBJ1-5	TGTGCCAGCAGTGAAGCGACCGGGACAGGGGACCAGCATTTT	CASSEATGTGDQHF
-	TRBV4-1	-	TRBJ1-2	TGCGCCAGCAGCCCGCTCGCGGGATTACCTTATGGCTACACCTTC	CASSPLAGLPYGYTF
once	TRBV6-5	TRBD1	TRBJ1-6	TGTGCCAGCAGCACAGGGGATAATTCACCCCTCCACTTT	CASSTGDNSPLHF
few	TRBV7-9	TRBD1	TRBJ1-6	TGTGCCAGCGAGACAGGGAATTCACCCCTCCACTTT	CASETGNSPLHF
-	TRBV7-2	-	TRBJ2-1	TGTGCCAGCAGCTTTGGGTGGAGCGGCGGTGAGCAGTTCTTC	CASSFGWSGGEQFF
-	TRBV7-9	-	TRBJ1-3	TGTGCCAGCAGCTTAGGTAGCGTCTCTGGAAACACCATATATTTT	CASSLGSVSGNTIYF
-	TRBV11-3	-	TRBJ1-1	TGTGCCAGCAGCTTAGTAGGGACAAAGGGGAACACTGAAGCTTTCTTT	CASSLVGTKGNTEAFF
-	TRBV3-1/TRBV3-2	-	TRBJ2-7	TGTGCCAGCAGCCATACCTACGAGGTAGAGCAGTACTTC	CASSHTYEVEQYF
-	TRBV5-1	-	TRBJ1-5	TGCGCCCCTGAGTACCAGCATTTT	CAPEYQHF
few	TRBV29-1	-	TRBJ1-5	TGCAGCGTCGCAGTATTCAATCAGCCCCAGCATTTT	CSVAVFNQPQHF
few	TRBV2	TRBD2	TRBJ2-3	TGTGCCAGCAAGAGGCGGGGGGGAGGAGATACGCAGTATTTT	CASKRRGGGDTQYF
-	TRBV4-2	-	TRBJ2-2	TGTGCCAGCAGCCAAAGAACGGGGGAGAACACCGGGGAGCTGTTTTTT	CASSQRTGENTGELFF
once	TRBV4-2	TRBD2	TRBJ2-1	TGTGCCAGCAGCCCGGGGACTAGCACGTACAATGAGCAGTTCTTC	CASSPGTSTYNEQFF